This T cell receptor (beta chain) was retrieved from a study of T cell responses to AZD1222 COVID-19 vaccine. Study-wide results and limits: Unmutated regions of variants are reportedly targeted by nearly half of spike-specific TCRs.

The CDR3 contains 14 residues. The germline gives CDR1 PRHDT, CDR2 FYEKMQ (reference sequence). The trim removed 1 base at V and 4 bases at J, leaving 1 base unmatched. TCRdb's copy holds only in-frame clones and misses some; the assay was immunoSEQ multiplex PCR. Of 150,000 to 200,000 clones detected, roughly 92% appear once; the ten largest clones hold 3.6%. A note on this clone: The antigen remains unidentified.

The TCR was taken from an adult who received the MenACWY meningococcal vaccine as a control. Sequences were derived from peripheral blood, sampled 28 days after the second dose of the MenACWY control vaccine. V gene TRBV13 combines with J gene TRBJ2-3, with TRBD1 identical over 8 bases. The CDR3 nucleotides read TGTGCCAGCAGCTTAGACAGGGGGGCAGATACGCAGTATTTT. It yields the protein CASSLDRGADTQYF.